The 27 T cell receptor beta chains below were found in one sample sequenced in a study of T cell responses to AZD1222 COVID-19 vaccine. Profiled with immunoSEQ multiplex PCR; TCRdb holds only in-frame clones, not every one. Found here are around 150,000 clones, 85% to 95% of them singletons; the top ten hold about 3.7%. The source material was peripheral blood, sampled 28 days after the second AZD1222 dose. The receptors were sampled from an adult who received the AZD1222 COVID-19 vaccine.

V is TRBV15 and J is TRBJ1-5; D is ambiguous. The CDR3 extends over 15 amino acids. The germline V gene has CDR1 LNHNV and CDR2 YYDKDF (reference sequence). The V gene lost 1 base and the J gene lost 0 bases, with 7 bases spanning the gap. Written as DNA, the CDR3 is TGTGCCACCAGCAGAGGTCGGAATAGCAATCAGCCCCAGCATTTT. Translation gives CATSRGRNSNQPQHF.

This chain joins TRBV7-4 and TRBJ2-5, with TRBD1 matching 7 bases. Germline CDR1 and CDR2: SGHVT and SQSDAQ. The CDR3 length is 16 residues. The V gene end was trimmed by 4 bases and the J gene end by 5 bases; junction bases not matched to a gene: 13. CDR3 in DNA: TGTGCCAGCAGCTCAACCAGACAGGGTATGCGGGAGACCCAGTACTTC. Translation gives CASSSTRQGMRETQYF. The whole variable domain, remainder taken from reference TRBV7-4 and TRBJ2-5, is GAGVSQSPRYKVAKRGRDVALRCDSISGHVTLYWYRQTLGQGSEVLTYSQSDAQRDKSGRPSGRFSAERPERSVSTLKIQRTEQGDSAVYLCASSSTRQGMRETQYFGPGTRLLVL.

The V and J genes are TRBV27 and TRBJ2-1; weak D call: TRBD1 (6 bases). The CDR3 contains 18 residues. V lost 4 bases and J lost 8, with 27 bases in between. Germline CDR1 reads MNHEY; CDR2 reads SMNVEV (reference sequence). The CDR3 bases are TGTGCCAGCAGTTCTCTTCACTTGACAGGACAAAGTTCACATGAGCAGTTCTTC. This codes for CASSSLHLTGQSSHEQFF.

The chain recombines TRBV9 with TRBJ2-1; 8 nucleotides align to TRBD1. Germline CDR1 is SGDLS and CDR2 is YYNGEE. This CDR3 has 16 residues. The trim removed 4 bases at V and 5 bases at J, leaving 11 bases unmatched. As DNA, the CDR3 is TGTGCCAGCAGCCCCCCCGCGGGACAGGTAAACAATGAGCAGTTCTTC. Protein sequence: CASSPPAGQVNNEQFF.

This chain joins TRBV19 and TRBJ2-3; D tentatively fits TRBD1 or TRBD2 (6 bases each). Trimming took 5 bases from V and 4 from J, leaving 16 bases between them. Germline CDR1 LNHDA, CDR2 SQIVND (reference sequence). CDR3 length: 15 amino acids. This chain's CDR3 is CASSVFGGGPDTQYF. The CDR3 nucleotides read TGTGCCAGTAGTGTTTTTGGTGGGGGGCCAGATACGCAGTATTTT.

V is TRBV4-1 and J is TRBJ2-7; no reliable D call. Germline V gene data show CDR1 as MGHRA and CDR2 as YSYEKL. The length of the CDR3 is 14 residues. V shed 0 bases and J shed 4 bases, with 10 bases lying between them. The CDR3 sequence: CASSQDKGPYEQYF. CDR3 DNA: TGCGCCAGCAGCCAAGATAAAGGGCCGTACGAGCAGTACTTC.

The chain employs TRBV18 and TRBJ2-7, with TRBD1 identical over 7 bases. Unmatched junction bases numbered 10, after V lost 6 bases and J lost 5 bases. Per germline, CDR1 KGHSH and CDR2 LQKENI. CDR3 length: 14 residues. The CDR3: CASSATGDSNEQYF. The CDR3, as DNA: TGTGCCAGCTCGGCCACCGGGGACAGCAACGAGCAGTACTTC.

DNA of the CDR3: TGTGCCAGCAGCATCGGGACTGGGAACAATGAGCAGTTCTTC. It translates to CASSIGTGNNEQFF. The rearrangement joins TRBV9 to TRBJ2-1; TRBD2 is a possible D gene (6 bases). The CDR3 runs 14 residues. V shed 4 bases and J shed 5 bases, with 13 bases lying between them. The germline V gene encodes CDR1 SGDLS and CDR2 YYNGEE.

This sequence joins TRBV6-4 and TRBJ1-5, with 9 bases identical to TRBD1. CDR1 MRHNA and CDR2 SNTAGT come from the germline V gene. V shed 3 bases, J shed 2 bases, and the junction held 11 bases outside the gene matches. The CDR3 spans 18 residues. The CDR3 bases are TGTGCCAGCAGTGATCGTGACAGGGGGTGGGAATGCAATCAGCCCCAGCATTTT. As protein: CASSDRDRGWECNQPQHF.

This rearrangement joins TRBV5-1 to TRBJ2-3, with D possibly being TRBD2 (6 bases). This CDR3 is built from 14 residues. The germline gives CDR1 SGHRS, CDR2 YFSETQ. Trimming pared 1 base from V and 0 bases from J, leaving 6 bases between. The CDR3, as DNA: TGCGCCAGCAGCTTGAGCGGGAGCACAGATACGCAGTATTTT. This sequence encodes CASSLSGSTDTQYF.

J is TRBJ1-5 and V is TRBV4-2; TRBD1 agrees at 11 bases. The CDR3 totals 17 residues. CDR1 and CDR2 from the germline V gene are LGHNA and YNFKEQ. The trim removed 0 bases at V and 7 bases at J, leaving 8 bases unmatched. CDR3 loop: CASSQEPGQGARQPQHF. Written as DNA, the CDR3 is TGTGCCAGCAGCCAAGAACCCGGACAGGGGGCCCGGCAGCCCCAGCATTTT.

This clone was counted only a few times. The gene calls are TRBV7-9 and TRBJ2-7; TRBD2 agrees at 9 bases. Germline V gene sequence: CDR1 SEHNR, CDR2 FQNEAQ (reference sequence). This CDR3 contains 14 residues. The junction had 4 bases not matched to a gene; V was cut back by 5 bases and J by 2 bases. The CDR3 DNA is TGTGCCAGCAGCACGGGACTAGCAACCTACGAGCAGTACTTC. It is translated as CASSTGLATYEQYF.

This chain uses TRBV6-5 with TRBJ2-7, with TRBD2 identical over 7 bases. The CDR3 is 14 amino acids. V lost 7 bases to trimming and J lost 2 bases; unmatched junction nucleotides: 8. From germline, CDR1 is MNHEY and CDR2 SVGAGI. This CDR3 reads CASTSGAPPYEQYF. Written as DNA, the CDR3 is TGTGCCAGCACTAGCGGAGCCCCCCCCTACGAGCAGTACTTC.

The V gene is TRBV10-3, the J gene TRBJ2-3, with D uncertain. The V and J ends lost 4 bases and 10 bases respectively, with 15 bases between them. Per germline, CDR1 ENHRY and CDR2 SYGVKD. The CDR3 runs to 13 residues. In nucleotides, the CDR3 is TGTGCCATCAGTGGAGCAGAGCGTAGACCGCAGTATTTT. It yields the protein CAISGAERRPQYF.

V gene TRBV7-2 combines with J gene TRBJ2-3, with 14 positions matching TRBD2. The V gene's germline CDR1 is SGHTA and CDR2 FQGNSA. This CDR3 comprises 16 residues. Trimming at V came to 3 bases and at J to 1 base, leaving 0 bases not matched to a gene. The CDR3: CASSLGLAGGTDTQYF. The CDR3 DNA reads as TGTGCCAGCAGCTTGGGACTAGCGGGGGGCACAGATACGCAGTATTTT.

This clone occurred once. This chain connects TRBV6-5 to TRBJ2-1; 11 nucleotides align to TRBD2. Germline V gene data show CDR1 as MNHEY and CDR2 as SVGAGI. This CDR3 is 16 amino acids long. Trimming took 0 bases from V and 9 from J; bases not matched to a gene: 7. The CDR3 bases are TGTGCCAGCAGTTACTCGGCTAGCGGGGGGCTAGGTGAGCAGTTCTTC. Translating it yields CASSYSASGGLGEQFF.

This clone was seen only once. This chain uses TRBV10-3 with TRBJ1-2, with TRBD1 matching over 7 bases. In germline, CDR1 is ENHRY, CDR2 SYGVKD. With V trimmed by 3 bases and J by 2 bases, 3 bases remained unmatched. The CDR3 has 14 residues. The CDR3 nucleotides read TGTGCCATCAGTGAAGGACAGGCAAACTATGGCTACACCTTC. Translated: CAISEGQANYGYTF.

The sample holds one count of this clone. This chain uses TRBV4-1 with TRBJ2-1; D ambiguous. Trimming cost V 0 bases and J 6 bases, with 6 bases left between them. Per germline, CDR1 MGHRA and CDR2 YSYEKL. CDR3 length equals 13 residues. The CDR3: CASSQETFNEQFF. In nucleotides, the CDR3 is TGCGCCAGCAGCCAAGAAACTTTCAATGAGCAGTTCTTC.

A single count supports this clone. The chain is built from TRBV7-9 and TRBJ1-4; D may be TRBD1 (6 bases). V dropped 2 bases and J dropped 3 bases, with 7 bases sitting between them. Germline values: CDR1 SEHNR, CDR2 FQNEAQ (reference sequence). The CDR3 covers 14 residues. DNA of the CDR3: TGTGCCAGCAGCTTACCAGGGGCTAATGAAAAACTGTTTTTT. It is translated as CASSLPGANEKLFF.

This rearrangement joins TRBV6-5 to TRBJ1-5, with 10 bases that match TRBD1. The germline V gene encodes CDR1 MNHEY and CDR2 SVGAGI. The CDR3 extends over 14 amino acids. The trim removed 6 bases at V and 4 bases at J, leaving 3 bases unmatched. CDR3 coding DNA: TGTGCCAGCAGAGTGGGACAGGGGAATCAGCCCCAGCATTTT. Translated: CASRVGQGNQPQHF.

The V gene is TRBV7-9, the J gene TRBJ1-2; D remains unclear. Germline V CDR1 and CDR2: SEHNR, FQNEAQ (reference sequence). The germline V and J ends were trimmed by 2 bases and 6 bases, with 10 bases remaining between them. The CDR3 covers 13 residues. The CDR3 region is CASSLPEGNGYTF. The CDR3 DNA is TGTGCCAGCAGCTTACCGGAAGGGAATGGCTACACCTTC.

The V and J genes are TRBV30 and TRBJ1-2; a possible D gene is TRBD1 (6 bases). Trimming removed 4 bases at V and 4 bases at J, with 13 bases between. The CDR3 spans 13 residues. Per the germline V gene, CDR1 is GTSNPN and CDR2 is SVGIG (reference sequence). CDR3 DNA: TGTGCCTGGATGTGGGGGCTCGGCTATGGCTACACCTTC. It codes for CAWMWGLGYGYTF. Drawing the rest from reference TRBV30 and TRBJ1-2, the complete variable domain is SQTIHQWPATLVQPVGSPLSLECTVEGTSNPNLYWYRQAAGRGLQLLFYSVGIGQISSEVPQNLSASRPQDRQFILSSKKLLLSDSGFYLCAWMWGLGYGYTFGSGTRLTVV.

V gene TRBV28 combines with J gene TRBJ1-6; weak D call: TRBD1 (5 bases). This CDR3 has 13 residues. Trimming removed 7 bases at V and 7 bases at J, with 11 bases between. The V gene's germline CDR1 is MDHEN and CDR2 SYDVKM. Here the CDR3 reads CASTGQGNSPLHF. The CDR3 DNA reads TGTGCCAGCACTGGGCAGGGAAATTCACCCCTCCACTTT.

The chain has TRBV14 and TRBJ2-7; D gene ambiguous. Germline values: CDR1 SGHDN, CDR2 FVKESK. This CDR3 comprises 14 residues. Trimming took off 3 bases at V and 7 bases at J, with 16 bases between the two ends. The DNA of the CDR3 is TGTGCCAGCAGCCACTCAAGAAATCCCTGGGAGCAGTACTTC. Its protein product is CASSHSRNPWEQYF.

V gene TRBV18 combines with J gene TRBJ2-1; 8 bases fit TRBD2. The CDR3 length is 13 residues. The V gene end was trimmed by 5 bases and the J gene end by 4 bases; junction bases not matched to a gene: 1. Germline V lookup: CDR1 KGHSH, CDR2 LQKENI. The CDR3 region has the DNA TGTGCCAGCTCAGGCGGGAGGTACAATGAGCAGTTCTTC. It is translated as CASSGGRYNEQFF.

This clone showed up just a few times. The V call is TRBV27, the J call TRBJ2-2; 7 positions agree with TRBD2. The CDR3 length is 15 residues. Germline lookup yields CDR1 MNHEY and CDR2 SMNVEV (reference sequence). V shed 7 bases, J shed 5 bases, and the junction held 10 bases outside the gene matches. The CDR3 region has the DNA TGTGCCAGCATAGGAAGGGGAGGGCCAACCGGGGAGCTGTTTTTT. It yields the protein CASIGRGGPTGELFF.

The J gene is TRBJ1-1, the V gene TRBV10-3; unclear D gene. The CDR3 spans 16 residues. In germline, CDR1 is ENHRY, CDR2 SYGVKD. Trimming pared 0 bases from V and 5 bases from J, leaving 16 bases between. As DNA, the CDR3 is TGTGCCATCAGTGAGTCCCCCGTTCGTTCGGGGACTGAAGCTTTCTTT. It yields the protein CAISESPVRSGTEAFF.